This section outlines one T cell receptor beta chain sequence together with its context. Germline loops: CDR1 SGHDT, CDR2 YYEEEE. The CDR3 runs 14 residues. Trimming stripped 4 bases from V and 5 bases from J, with 15 bases between. This sample is part of a study of glioma-infiltrating T cells after dendritic cell vaccination. The primer mix had 60 V beta and 13 J beta primers. Assay used: immunoSEQ multiplex PCR; TCRdb lists only in-frame clones, some missing. The repertoire holds roughly 51,000 clones, less than 90% seen once, with more than 9.5% in the top ten. This receptor was taken from a human donor with glioblastoma. V usage is TRBV5-6 and J usage is TRBJ1-1; D possibly corresponds to TRBD1 (6 bases). The sample here was blood, taken before dendritic cell vaccination. CDR3 bases: TGTGCCAGCAGCCTCCACCAGGGGTATACTGAAGCTTTCTTT. This encodes CASSLHQGYTEAFF.